This T cell receptor beta chain comes out of a study of molecular identifiers for immune sequencing clone quantification. Notes on the study in general: Clones of above 20 RNA copies carried over 97% of effector molecules; in naive cells they carried under 1%. Spike-in Jurkat TCR RNA from a single cell reportedly registered among 950,000 or so naive cells.

In its sample, this clonotype was seen many times. Its antigen is still unknown. This CDR3 is 16 amino acids long. V lost 4 bases, J lost 3 bases, and 3 bases stayed unmatched. Germline assignment: CDR1 SQVTM and CDR2 ANQGSEA. MiXCR, applied by TCRdb to the PCR reads, yields one record per CDR3 protein. Here the sample spans tens of thousands of distinct CDR3 sequences, approximately 18% being singletons. This TCR was sampled from a human donor in good health. Some libraries in this study had Jurkat cell RNA spiked in. This chain joins TRBV29-1 and TRBJ2-2; 15 nucleotides match TRBD2. Sequencing was carried out using naive CD8+ T cells from blood, with Jurkat cell RNA spiked in. Specified subset: FACS-sorted CD8+CD4-CCR7+CD45RA+ naive T cells. CDR3 DNA sequence: TGCAGCGTTGGGACTAGCGGGAGGGCCGACACCGGGGAGCTGTTTTTT. It yields the protein CSVGTSGRADTGELFF.